A single T cell receptor beta chain is shown here with its context. Its target is not known. Clones were read by immunoSEQ multiplex PCR, and TCRdb kept only the in-frame ones, dropping some. This table holds some 21,000 clones, roughly 98% found once. This related bone marrow graft donor gave peripheral blood on the day of marrow donation. The naive gate required viable CD3+CD4+ or CD3+CD8+ cells with CCR7+CD45RA+CD45RO-CD95-CD27+CD28+ phenotype. The CDR3 has 15 amino acids. Looked up from germline, CDR1 is SGHVS and CDR2 is FQNEAQ. The V gene end was trimmed by 6 bases and the J gene end by 8 bases; junction bases not matched to a gene: 12. The data originate from a study of T cells after posttransplantation cyclophosphamide. The study, taken as a whole, reports: Blood and skin or GI T cell repertoires showed limited TRB overlap.

The sequence came from a man aged 40-55 years in good health, CMV-negative, and a related stem cell transplant donor. J is TRBJ2-3 and V is TRBV7-8; 9 positions agree with TRBD1. Specimen: naive CD8+ T cells sorted from PBMCs. Written as DNA, the CDR3 is TGTGCCAGCAGAAAGACAGGGGGTCGGGAAGCTACGCAGTATTTT. Translation: CASRKTGGREATQYF.